Listed here are 3 T cell receptor beta chains from one sample, sequenced in a study of T cells after yellow fever vaccination. MiXCR, applied by TCRdb to the 5' RACE reads, yields one record per CDR3 protein. This table has just under 600,000 distinct CDR3 sequences, about 13% appearing once. The material was PBMCs, obtained on the day of the yellow fever booster vaccination. The receptor source for this set is a man aged 30 to 45 who received the YFV17D yellow fever vaccine.

A few counts support this clonotype. The chain links TRBV29-1 to TRBJ2-7; 10 bases are shared with TRBD2. The CDR3 sequence is 13 residues long. CDR1 is SQVTM and CDR2 is ANQGSEA in the germline V gene. V lost 3 bases to trimming and J lost 7 bases; unmatched junction nucleotides: 6. CDR3 loop: CSVDTSGMGEQYF. The CDR3 coding sequence is TGCAGCGTTGATACTAGCGGGATGGGGGAGCAGTACTTC.

The chain has TRBV12-3 or TRBV12-4 and TRBJ2-1; weak D call: TRBD2 (7 bases). This CDR3 comprises 19 residues. Trimming left V 3 bases short and J 0 bases short, with 21 bases between. The CDR3 coding sequence is TGTGCCAGCAGTTTTAGGGGGATACACGGGAGGAGCTCCTACAATGAGCAGTTCTTC. Amino acid sequence: CASSFRGIHGRSSYNEQFF.

This clonotype was detected only a few times. The chain links TRBV7-9 to TRBJ1-4; no firm D call. Germline values: CDR1 SEHNR, CDR2 FQNEAQ (reference sequence). This CDR3 contains 16 residues. The V and J ends lost 3 bases and 7 bases respectively, with 18 bases between them. CDR3 sequence reads: CASSFGNMGNGEKLFF. In nucleotides, the CDR3 is TGTGCCAGCAGCTTTGGGAATATGGGGAACGGTGAAAAACTGTTTTTT.